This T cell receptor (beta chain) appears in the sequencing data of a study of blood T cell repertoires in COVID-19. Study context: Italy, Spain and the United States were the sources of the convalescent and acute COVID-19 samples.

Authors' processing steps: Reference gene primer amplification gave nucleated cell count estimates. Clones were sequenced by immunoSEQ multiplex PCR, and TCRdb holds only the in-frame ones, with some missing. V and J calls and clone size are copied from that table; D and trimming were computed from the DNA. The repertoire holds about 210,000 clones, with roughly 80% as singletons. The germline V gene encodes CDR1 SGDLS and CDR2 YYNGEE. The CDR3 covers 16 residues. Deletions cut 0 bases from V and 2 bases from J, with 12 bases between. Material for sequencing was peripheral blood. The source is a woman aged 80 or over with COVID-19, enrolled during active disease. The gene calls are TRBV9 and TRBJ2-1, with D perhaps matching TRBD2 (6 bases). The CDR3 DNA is TGTGCCAGCAGCGTAGCGGCGGGATCCCCCTACAATGAGCAGTTCTTC. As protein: CASSVAAGSPYNEQFF.